The following is a TCR beta chain sequence with its context. Its specificity is not known. This sample was taken from a study of OX40 agonist ivuxolimab in advanced cancers. Study information: While on treatment, patients had intravenous ivuxolimab at 0.01 to 10 mg/kg every 2 weeks. Head and neck, renal cell, melanoma or hepatocellular carcinoma were the cancers that dose-escalation patients had.

Study findings and constraints: Relative to CD4+ cells, CD8+ T cells on average had more expanded clones.

The CDR3 extends over 14 amino acids. The germline V gene encodes CDR1 SGDLS and CDR2 YYNGEE. V was trimmed by 0 bases and J by 6 bases, leaving 10 bases between them. Repertoires were generated with immunoSEQ multiplex PCR, while TCRdb's copy carries only in-frame clones and drops some. The sample lists tens of thousands of clones; 70% to 90% were seen once. The rearrangement uses TRBV9 and TRBJ2-1; D remains unclear. The sample consisted of CD4+ or CD8+ T cells sorted from blood, taken in a trial of the OX40 agonist ivuxolimab. This receptor was taken from an adult with an advanced solid tumor such as melanoma, head and neck, liver or kidney cancer. The CDR3 DNA is TGTGCCAGCAGCGTAGATCCGGCCGCCAATGAGCAGTTCTTC. Its translation is CASSVDPAANEQFF.